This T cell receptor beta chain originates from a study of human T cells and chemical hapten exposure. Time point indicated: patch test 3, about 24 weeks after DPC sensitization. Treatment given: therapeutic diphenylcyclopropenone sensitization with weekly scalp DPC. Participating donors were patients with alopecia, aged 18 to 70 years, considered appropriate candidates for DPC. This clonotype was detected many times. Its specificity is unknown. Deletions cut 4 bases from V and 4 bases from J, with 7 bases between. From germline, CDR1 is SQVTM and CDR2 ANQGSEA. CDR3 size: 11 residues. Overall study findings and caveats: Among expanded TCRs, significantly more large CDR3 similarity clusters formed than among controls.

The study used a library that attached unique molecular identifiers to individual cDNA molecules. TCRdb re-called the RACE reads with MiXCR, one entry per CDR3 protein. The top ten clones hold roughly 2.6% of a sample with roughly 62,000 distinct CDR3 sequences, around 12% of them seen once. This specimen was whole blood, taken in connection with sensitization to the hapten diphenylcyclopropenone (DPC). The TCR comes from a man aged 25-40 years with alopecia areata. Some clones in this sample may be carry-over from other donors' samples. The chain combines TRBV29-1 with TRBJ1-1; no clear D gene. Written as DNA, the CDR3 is TGCAGCGTTGTCACTATCACTGAAGCTTTCTTT. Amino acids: CSVVTITEAFF. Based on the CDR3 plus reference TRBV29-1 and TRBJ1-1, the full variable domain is SAVISQKPSRDICQRGTSLTIQCQVDSQVTMMFWYRQQPGQSLTLIATANQGSEATYESGFVIDKFPISRPNLTFSTLTVSNMSPEDSSIYLCSVVTITEAFFGQGTRLTVV.